A selection of T cell receptor beta chains follows, all from one sample in a study of post-analysis software for immune sequencing data. TCRdb re-called the PCR reads through MiXCR, storing one row per CDR3 protein. Counted here are about 160,000 distinct CDR3 sequences, 35% to 40% occurring once; the ten biggest clones make up 28%. The input for sequencing was blood, taken after autologous hematopoietic stem cell transplantation. The receptor set was obtained from a girl aged 5-17 years with multiple sclerosis. The CDR3 runs from the conserved cysteine through the conserved F or W. The order of the fields is V gene, J gene, clone size, CDR3 protein. The size entry is marked missing in some rows and otherwise reads once, few, many or a size class.

V: TRBV27
J: TRBJ2-3
size: NA
CDR3: CASSPLPRSLEADTQYF

V: TRBV6-1
J: TRBJ2-3
size: few
CDR3: CASSERLAGVDTQYF

V: TRBV12-3/TRBV12-4
J: TRBJ1-3
size: NA
CDR3: CASSRGTGIGGAGSGNTIYF

V: TRBV20-1
J: TRBJ2-3
size: NA
CDR3: CSASGADTQYF

V: TRBV6-5
J: TRBJ1-1
size: few
CDR3: CASSYSWQGETEAFF

V: TRBV6-4
J: TRBJ2-1
size: few
CDR3: CATGTGAENEQFF

V: TRBV24-1
J: TRBJ2-5
size: NA
CDR3: CATVAGGAQETQYF

V: TRBV20-1
J: TRBJ1-5
size: NA
CDR3: CSAGARDSNPSQPQHF

V: TRBV7-2
J: TRBJ2-7
size: NA
CDR3: CASSSGLGRAYEQYF

V: TRBV6-5
J: TRBJ1-6
size: NA
CDR3: CASSYSRAKGTGHSPLHF

V: TRBV30
J: TRBJ2-7
size: NA
CDR3: CAWSTGSSYEQYF

V: TRBV20-1
J: NA
size: few
CDR3: CSAPMGERRYEQYF

V: TRBV6-5
J: TRBJ1-4
size: NA
CDR3: CASSASATNEKLFF

V: TRBV6-2/TRBV6-3
J: TRBJ1-1
size: NA
CDR3: CASRGWSTEAFF

V: TRBV10-1
J: TRBJ1-1
size: NA
CDR3: CASRDSLNTEAFF

V: TRBV6-5
J: TRBJ2-7
size: NA
CDR3: CASSYSTVSGSYEQYF

V: TRBV28
J: TRBJ2-5
size: NA
CDR3: CASSRDQVNLQETQYF

V: TRBV29-1
J: TRBJ1-2
size: many
CDR3: CSVEDARGIHGYTF

V: TRBV29-1
J: TRBJ2-5
size: many
CDR3: CSIRDGRETQYF

V: TRBV6-1
J: TRBJ2-3
size: once
CDR3: CASSLTTTSGAYTDTQYF

V: TRBV6-5
J: TRBJ1-1
size: once
CDR3: CASSPHRDGAEAFF

V: TRBV4-3
J: TRBJ2-5
size: few
CDR3: CASSQDGGLQTQYF

V: TRBV6-1
J: TRBJ1-2
size: few
CDR3: CASSVDHRTGLGGYTF

V: TRBV28
J: TRBJ2-3
size: NA
CDR3: CASSQTGVGTDTQYF

V: TRBV4-3
J: TRBJ2-1
size: NA
CDR3: CASSQDLPGQGGEQFF

V: TRBV5-6
J: TRBJ2-7
size: NA
CDR3: CASTPFRSGGPVEQYF

V: TRBV27
J: TRBJ2-3
size: medium-sized
CDR3: CASGGHIRDTDTQYF

V: TRBV20-1
J: TRBJ2-1
size: NA
CDR3: CSARSPGLAGVNEQFF

V: TRBV7-7
J: TRBJ2-7
size: many
CDR3: CASSLGSGSYEQYF

V: TRBV5-1
J: TRBJ2-7
size: NA
CDR3: CASSLAGGDSYEQYF

V: TRBV14
J: TRBJ2-7
size: NA
CDR3: CASSLGQPSYEQYF

V: TRBV5-1
J: TRBJ2-3
size: few
CDR3: CASSLRGLAPDTQYF

V: TRBV28
J: TRBJ1-5
size: few
CDR3: CASRDSNQPQHF

V: TRBV5-1
J: TRBJ2-3
size: few
CDR3: CASSTGQGDTQYF

V: TRBV13
J: TRBJ2-1
size: NA
CDR3: CASSLGRGTTNEQFF

V: TRBV5-1
J: TRBJ2-7
size: few
CDR3: CASSPGVRPTYEQYF

V: TRBV12-3/TRBV12-4
J: TRBJ2-1
size: NA
CDR3: CASSGTGVNEQFF

V: TRBV20-1
J: TRBJ2-5
size: NA
CDR3: CSARATGVTQYF

V: TRBV7-9
J: TRBJ2-5
size: NA
CDR3: CASSPRGGRETQYF

V: TRBV12-3/TRBV12-4
J: TRBJ2-3
size: NA
CDR3: CASREMGSTDTEYF

V: TRBV7-9
J: TRBJ2-1
size: few
CDR3: CASSTGLLPYNEQFF

V: TRBV6-6
J: TRBJ2-7
size: few
CDR3: CASSPGAGVALREQYF

V: TRBV29-1
J: TRBJ1-1
size: few
CDR3: CSVEGGTGGAEAFF

V: TRBV10-3
J: TRBJ2-1
size: few
CDR3: CAISESGGLDYNEQFF

V: TRBV7-8
J: TRBJ2-2
size: NA
CDR3: CASSFRTSGSTGELFF

V: TRBV20-1
J: TRBJ2-7
size: NA
CDR3: CSARVGLAGRYEQYF

V: TRBV29-1
J: TRBJ1-1
size: many
CDR3: CSVGGQTGTEAFF

V: TRBV5-5
J: TRBJ2-3
size: few
CDR3: CASSLLAGNAGTQYF

V: TRBV30
J: TRBJ2-1
size: NA
CDR3: CASGGDYNEQVF

V: TRBV12-3/TRBV12-4
J: TRBJ1-5
size: NA
CDR3: CASSRGGRDLNQPQHF

V: TRBV10-3
J: TRBJ1-5
size: NA
CDR3: CAISESEGAINQPQHF

V: TRBV15
J: TRBJ2-6
size: few
CDR3: CATSSEANVLTF

V: TRBV2
J: TRBJ2-3
size: many
CDR3: CASSLDRLAGRDTQYF

V: TRBV28
J: TRBJ2-7
size: NA
CDR3: CASSLPGKSHEQYF

V: TRBV13
J: TRBJ2-7
size: NA
CDR3: CASSSGRKSSYEQYF

V: TRBV28
J: TRBJ2-7
size: NA
CDR3: CASSFFDEQYF

V: TRBV6-2/TRBV6-3
J: TRBJ2-3
size: once
CDR3: CASSYSILPSSTDTQYF

V: TRBV24-1
J: TRBJ2-1
size: few
CDR3: CATSGAGDYNEQFF